A selection of T cell receptor beta chains follows, all from one sample in a study of CD8 T cells in ankylosing spondylitis. TCRdb fed the 5' RACE reads into MiXCR, producing one record per CDR3 protein. The table has about 750,000 distinct CDR3 sequences, around 19% seen once. What was sequenced was blood, either unsorted or a sorted T cell fraction (not recorded which). The receptors originated from a male donor with ankylosing spondylitis. The CDR3 runs from the conserved cysteine through the conserved F or W. The order of the fields is J gene, V gene, clone size, D gene, CDR3 DNA, CDR3 protein. The D gene is left open where the match is weak. Clone size is given for some rows only: seen once, a few or many times, or a class if the clone is expanded.

TRBJ1-2 TRBV12-3/TRBV12-4 . . TGTGCCAGCAGCCCTCGAGGGGGGTCATATGGCTACACCTTC CASSPRGGSYGYTF
TRBJ2-4 TRBV11-1 . . TGTGCCAGCAGCTTAGGGGGGTCGAGTGGCAAACTAGCCAAAAACATTCAGTACTTC CASSLGGSSGKLAKNIQYF
TRBJ1-1 TRBV27 few TRBD1 TGTGCCAGCACCCTACAGGGGGCAGGGAACACTGAAGCTTTCTTT CASTLQGAGNTEAFF
TRBJ1-1 TRBV5-1 few . TGCGCCAGCAGCGGAAAGGGGTTTGGAGCTTTCTTT CASSGKGFGAFF
TRBJ1-1 TRBV7-2 few TRBD1 TGTGCCAGCAGCTTAACACAAACAGGGGTAGAGGCTTTCTTT CASSLTQTGVEAFF
TRBJ2-1 TRBV12-3/TRBV12-4 . . TGTGCCAGCAGTTTTGGGGACGGCTACAATGAGCAGTTCTTC CASSFGDGYNEQFF
TRBJ2-7 TRBV7-8 . . TGTGCCAGCAGCTTAGCAACAGGAAGAGAGCAGTACTTC CASSLATGREQYF
TRBJ2-1 TRBV7-2 few TRBD2 TGTGCCAGCAGCTGGAGCGGGAGCCGGATTCGGGAGCAGTTCTTC CASSWSGSRIREQFF
TRBJ2-5 TRBV29-1 . TRBD2 TGCAGCGTTGATTTCCTGGTCACTAGCGCCCTACAAGAGACCCAGTACTTC CSVDFLVTSALQETQYF
TRBJ1-1 TRBV12-3/TRBV12-4 few TRBD1 TGTGCCAGCACCATGGGACAGGGAACTGAAGCTTTCTTT CASTMGQGTEAFF
TRBJ1-1 TRBV5-1 . TRBD1 TGCGCCAGCAGCGGGGGACAGCCAACCACTGAAGCTTTCTTT CASSGGQPTTEAFF
TRBJ2-7 TRBV27 many . TGTGCCAGCAGCTTAAGGGGCTCCTACGAGCAGTACTTC CASSLRGSYEQYF
TRBJ1-2 TRBV18 once . TGTGCCAGCTCACCCCGGGACACCCCTATTAACTATGGCTACACCTTC CASSPRDTPINYGYTF
TRBJ2-1 TRBV5-1 few TRBD1 TGCGCCAGCAGCTTGGGGTTAGGGACAGGGTTCAATGAGCAGTTCTTC CASSLGLGTGFNEQFF
TRBJ1-6 TRBV28 few . TGTGCCAGCACCGAAGCCGGGCCGAGGCCCTATAATTCACCCCTCCACTTT CASTEAGPRPYNSPLHF
TRBJ2-3 TRBV5-4 many . TGTGCCAGCAGCGACTCTGCGTTTGGGCTAGCCGCAGATACGCAGTATTTT CASSDSAFGLAADTQYF
TRBJ2-7 TRBV4-1 . TRBD1 TGCGCCAGCAGCCAACGCACCGGGACAGAGTACGAGCAGTACTTC CASSQRTGTEYEQYF
TRBJ2-1 TRBV29-1 . . TGCAGCGTTGAGGGTTATATGAGGGATGAGCAGTTCTTC CSVEGYMRDEQFF
TRBJ2-2 TRBV12-3/TRBV12-4 . . TGTGCCAGCAGTTTAGTCCCGGCGTTAGCTGTCGGGGAGCTGTTTTTT CASSLVPALAVGELFF
TRBJ1-2 TRBV29-1 . . TGCAGCGCACCCCTTAGCCGGGGCTTCGACTATGGCTACACCTTC CSAPLSRGFDYGYTF
TRBJ1-5 TRBV20-1 few . TGCAGTGCTAGGGGAGACACAAGCAATCAGCCCCAGCATTTT CSARGDTSNQPQHF
TRBJ2-7 TRBV2 few . TGTGCCAGCAGTGAGGAGACAGACAACTACGAGCAGTACTTC CASSEETDNYEQYF
TRBJ1-2 TRBV28 . . TGTGCCAGCAGTCTTGGGACGACGGGCTATGGCTACACCTTC CASSLGTTGYGYTF
TRBJ1-2 TRBV27 . TRBD1 TGTGCCAGCAGTTTTGCGGAGGGGGCGAATGGCTACACCTTC CASSFAEGANGYTF
TRBJ2-3 TRBV5-1 few TRBD2 TGCGCCAGCAGCACCTATCCCGGGACTAGCGGGGGGGCCTCGGATACGCAGTATTTT CASSTYPGTSGGASDTQYF
TRBJ2-1 TRBV3-1 few . TGTGCCAGCAGCCAAGTAGCTAGCCGTTCCTACAATGAGCAGTTCTTC CASSQVASRSYNEQFF
TRBJ2-3 TRBV5-1 once . TGCGCCAGCAGCTTGCGGGGGCTGGCAGATACGCAGTATTTT CASSLRGLADTQYF
TRBJ1-2 TRBV2 . . TGTGCCAGCAGTGAAGCCCTCGGACGGGCTGCGTATAACTATGGCTACACCTTC CASSEALGRAAYNYGYTF
TRBJ2-1 TRBV28 . TRBD2 TGTGCCAGCAGTTTAATGGGGGTTACGCTAGCGGGAGACTACAATGAGCAGTTCTTC CASSLMGVTLAGDYNEQFF
TRBJ2-1 TRBV9 few TRBD2 TGTGCCAGCAGCTTCGGACTAGCGGGAGCGGGGAATGAGCAGTTCTTC CASSFGLAGAGNEQFF
TRBJ2-7 TRBV20-1 many . TGCAGTGCTATTAAGGCAGAAAACGTCTACGAGCAGTACTTC CSAIKAENVYEQYF
TRBJ2-5 TRBV6-1 . . TGTGCCAGCAGAAGGACGCACATAAAGAGCCTAGAGACCCAGTACTTC CASRRTHIKSLETQYF
TRBJ2-1 TRBV7-9 . TRBD2 TGTGCCAGCAGCCGAGTGGGACTAGCGGACAATGAGCAGTTCTTC CASSRVGLADNEQFF
TRBJ2-5 TRBV12-3/TRBV12-4 . . TGTGCCAGCTCAAGGCTCCTTGGGGAGACCCAGTACTTC CASSRLLGETQYF
TRBJ2-7 TRBV12-3/TRBV12-4 . . TGTGCCAGCAGTCCCGGCGCGGGACGGCTACCCTACGAGCAGTACTTC CASSPGAGRLPYEQYF
TRBJ1-1 TRBV12-3/TRBV12-4 many . TGTGCCAGCAGACAGAGACGGATCACTGAAGCTTTCTTT CASRQRRITEAFF
TRBJ2-7 TRBV29-1 . . TGCAGCGTTGGCGGGACGGTCCCCGAGCAGTACTTC CSVGGTVPEQYF
TRBJ2-1 TRBV4-2 few TRBD1 TGTGCCAGCAGCCGGGACAGGGGGCCGGGCAATGAGCAGTTCTTC CASSRDRGPGNEQFF
TRBJ2-7 TRBV7-9 few . TGTGCCAGCAGCTCCCCGGCAGGGGTTGAGGAGCAGTACTTC CASSSPAGVEEQYF
TRBJ2-1 TRBV4-2 few . TGTGCCAGCAACCAAGGTCTGGCGGGGGCCCTGAGCTCCTACAATGAGCAGTTCTTC CASNQGLAGALSSYNEQFF
TRBJ1-6 TRBV11-1 . TRBD1 TGTGCCAGCAGGCCCAACTTCGACAGGGGCCTCCTGGAGTCACCCCTCCACTTT CASRPNFDRGLLESPLHF
TRBJ1-1 TRBV20-1 . . TGCAGCCTGGGGGGGGCGAGGCAGGACACTGAAGCTTTCTTT CSLGGARQDTEAFF
TRBJ2-7 TRBV24-1 few TRBD1 TGTGCCACCAGTGCTCCAGGACAGGGGTCCTACGAGCAGTACTTC CATSAPGQGSYEQYF
TRBJ2-7 TRBV28 few TRBD2 TGTGCCAGCCTGGGACTAGCAGATGTCAATTACGAGCAGTACTTC CASLGLADVNYEQYF
TRBJ1-5 TRBV6-5 . . TGTGCCAGCATTTTCAGCGCAGGAGAAAATCAGCCCCAGCATTTT CASIFSAGENQPQHF
TRBJ2-5 TRBV20-1 few TRBD1 TGCAGTGCCATCAGAGGGGGCACCCTCCAAGGGACCCAGTACTTC CSAIRGGTLQGTQYF
TRBJ2-1 TRBV5-1 . TRBD2 TGCGCCAGCAGCTTGGGTACTAGCGGGGGGACCTACAATGAGCAGTTCTTC CASSLGTSGGTYNEQFF
TRBJ2-1 TRBV7-8 . TRBD2 TGTGCCAGCAGCACTCCGGAGCGGACTAGCGGGAGAAGTAATGAGCAGTTCTTC CASSTPERTSGRSNEQFF
TRBJ2-7 TRBV12-3/TRBV12-4 many TRBD1 TGTGCCAGCAGACGGACAGGTTCCCCCTACGAGCAGTACTTC CASRRTGSPYEQYF
TRBJ2-1 TRBV5-1 few . TGCGCCAGCAGCTTGGTCCCCTCCTACAATGAGCAGTTCTTC CASSLVPSYNEQFF
TRBJ2-3 TRBV5-5 . TRBD1 TGTGCCAGCACCACACAGGGGGCTAGCTGGGATACGCAGTATTTT CASTTQGASWDTQYF
TRBJ2-7 TRBV5-1 . . TGCGCCAGCAGCCCGGCCCGAGACGGGATCGGAAACGAGCAGTACTTC CASSPARDGIGNEQYF
TRBJ1-6 TRBV6-1 few . TGTGCCAGCAATGGGCGGAACTCCTATAATTCACCCCTCCACTTT CASNGRNSYNSPLHF